This T cell receptor beta chain is from a study of T-cell memory formation after mild COVID-19. The CDR3 loop spans 14 amino acids. Germline CDR1 reads SEHNR; CDR2 reads FQNEAQ (reference sequence). V was trimmed by 5 bases and J by 5 bases, leaving 13 bases between them. General observations from the study: Certain responding clones were present in pre-infection memory, suggesting participation of cross-reactive memory. Proof of SARS-CoV-2 specificity was absent for the second-wave clones that crested on day 37.

Via MiXCR, TCRdb re-called the 5' RACE reads, giving one row per CDR3 protein. This repertoire shows roughly 300,000 distinct CDR3 sequences, roughly 13% found once; its top ten account for 20% to 25%. This clonotype was seen only a few times. Its antigen is not identified. The rearrangement links TRBV7-9 to TRBJ2-4; tentatively, D is TRBD1 or TRBD2 (5 bases each). The TCR was taken from a man between 18 and 35 years old who had mild COVID-19 (a few samples of this study predate the infection). Cell type and time point are not known. The sequenced material came from PBMCs or a T cell subset sorted from them (not recorded which). The CDR3 DNA follows: TGTGCCAGCAGCGCCTCAGGGAGCCAAAACATTCAGTACTTC. This translates into CASSASGSQNIQYF.